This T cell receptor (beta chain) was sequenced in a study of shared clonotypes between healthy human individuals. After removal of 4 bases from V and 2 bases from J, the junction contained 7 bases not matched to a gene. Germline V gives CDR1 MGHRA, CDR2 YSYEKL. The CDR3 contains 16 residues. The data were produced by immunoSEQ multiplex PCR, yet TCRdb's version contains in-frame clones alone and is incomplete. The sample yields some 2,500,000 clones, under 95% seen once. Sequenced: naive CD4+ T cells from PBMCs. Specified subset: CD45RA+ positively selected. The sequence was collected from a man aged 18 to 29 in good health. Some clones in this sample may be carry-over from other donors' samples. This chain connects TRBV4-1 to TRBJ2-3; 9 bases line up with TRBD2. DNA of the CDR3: TGCGCCAGCAGCCCGACGACTAGCGGAGTCACAGATACGCAGTATTTT. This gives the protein CASSPTTSGVTDTQYF.